Below, 16 T cell receptor beta chains from the same sample are listed, as sequenced in a study of cytomegalovirus exposure and HLA in healthy donors. PCR was performed using 60 Vbeta and 13 Jbeta primers. Data came from immunoSEQ multiplex PCR; TCRdb stores just in-frame clones and leaves some out. The table has 65,000 to 85,000 clones, just over 70% seen once. Sequencing used PBMCs. These receptors all come from a man aged 55 to 69 in good health and CMV-seropositive.

The chain combines TRBV5-1 with TRBJ1-1; D not certain. The germline V and J ends were trimmed by 4 bases and 1 base, with 14 bases remaining between them. Looked up from germline, CDR1 is SGHRS and CDR2 is YFSETQ. The CDR3 sequence is 15 residues long. This CDR3 reads CASSRRTGSNTEAFF. CDR3 DNA sequence: TGCGCCAGCAGCAGACGGACGGGATCGAACACTGAAGCTTTCTTT.

This clone was seen once. The chain is built from TRBV7-9 and TRBJ2-7, with D maybe TRBD2 (6 bases). CDR1 and CDR2 from the germline V gene are SEHNR and FQNEAQ (reference sequence). The CDR3 loop spans 14 amino acids. The V end lost 1 base, the J end lost 2 bases, and 9 bases lay between the germline ends. The CDR3 nucleotides are TGTGCCAGCAGCTTAGAGGGCGGGACCTACGAGCAGTACTTC. This sequence encodes CASSLEGGTYEQYF.

The V and J genes are TRBV5-8 and TRBJ2-5; maybe TRBD1 (6 bases). The J call may be incorrect, as the DNA end agrees better with TRBJ2-7. Germline loops: CDR1 SGHTS, CDR2 YDEGEE. The CDR3 has 13 residues. CDR3 protein: CASSLDRTYEQYF. The CDR3 DNA reads as TGTGCCAGCAGCCTCGACAGGACCTACGAGCAGTACTTC.

This chain uses TRBV13 with TRBJ1-1; D not certain. V dropped 5 bases and J dropped 0 bases, with 7 bases sitting between them. The germline CDR1 and CDR2 sequences are PRHDT and FYEKMQ (reference sequence). This CDR3 is 13 amino acids long. CDR3 DNA sequence: TGTGCCAGCAGCGTCTTAATGAACACTGAAGCTTTCTTT. This encodes CASSVLMNTEAFF. Using reference TRBV13 and TRBJ1-1 for the parts outside the CDR3, the full variable domain is AAGVIQSPRHLIKEKRETATLKCYPIPRHDTVYWYQQGPGQDPQFLISFYEKMQSDKGSIPDRFSAQQFSDYHSELNMSSLELGDSALYFCASSVLMNTEAFFGQGTRLTVV.

Only a few counts were recorded for this clone. The rearrangement links TRBV7-9 to TRBJ2-5; 12 nucleotides agree with TRBD2. The CDR3 sequence is 14 residues long. Germline CDR1 is SEHNR and CDR2 is FQNEAQ (reference sequence). V was pared by 5 bases and J by 4 bases, with 2 bases of the junction left unmatched. CDR3 bases: TGTGCCAGCAGCCCTAGCGGGAGGGGAGAGACCCAGTACTTC. This sequence encodes CASSPSGRGETQYF.

The J gene is TRBJ2-5, the V gene TRBV9; the match to TRBD1 covers 10 bases. This CDR3 contains 18 residues. Germline CDR1 and CDR2: SGDLS and YYNGEE. Germline trimming cut 2 bases from V and 4 bases from J; bases unmatched to any gene: 14. CDR3 region: CASSVRQGAEGVAETQYF. The CDR3 DNA sequence: TGTGCCAGCAGCGTTCGACAGGGGGCGGAGGGGGTGGCAGAGACCCAGTACTTC.

Of note for this clone: One end of the junction is discordant with germline, which a read error may explain. DNA of the CDR3: TGTGCCAGCAGTTTTAGCAGCTTAAATCGGCCCCAGCATTTT. Translation gives CASSFSSLNRPQHF. J is TRBJ1-5 and V is TRBV27; D remains ambiguous. The CDR3 has 14 residues. Germline assignment: CDR1 MNHEY and CDR2 SMNVEV (reference sequence).

V usage is TRBV30 and J usage is TRBJ2-6; D possibly corresponds to TRBD2 (6 bases). CDR3 length: 17 residues. Trimming stripped 7 bases from V and 0 bases from J, with 19 bases between. Germline V gene lookup returns CDR1 GTSNPN and CDR2 SVGIG (reference sequence). The CDR3 DNA reads as TGTGCCTTCCTTCGGGAGCGGGCGGTCTCTGGGGCCAACGTCCTGACTTTC. Protein: CAFLRERAVSGANVLTF.

This chain joins TRBV30 and TRBJ2-3, with 8 bases matching TRBD1. The CDR3 sequence is 15 residues long. The ends lost 0 bases at V and 4 bases at J; junction bases unmatched: 6. Looked up from germline, CDR1 is GTSNPN and CDR2 is SVGIG (reference sequence). CDR3 region: CAWSVGQGAADTQYF. CDR3 nucleotides: TGTGCCTGGAGTGTAGGGCAGGGGGCCGCAGATACGCAGTATTTT.

The V call is TRBV10-1, the J call TRBJ2-7, with 7 bases fitting TRBD1. The J segment lost 2 bases and the V segment lost 6 bases, leaving 7 bases of the junction unmatched. The CDR3 is 14 residues long. Germline V gives CDR1 WNHNN, CDR2 SYGVQD (reference sequence). The CDR3 bases are TGCGCCAGCAGCGGGACAGTAGGGACCTACGAGCAGTACTTC. Residues: CASSGTVGTYEQYF.

The chain links TRBV2 to TRBJ2-5; 9 nucleotides align to TRBD1. This CDR3 spans 15 amino acids. Germline values: CDR1 SNHLY, CDR2 FYNNEI. V lost 4 bases to trimming and J lost 5 bases; unmatched junction nucleotides: 8. This chain's CDR3 is CASSAVQGAGETQYF. The CDR3 DNA reads TGTGCCAGCAGTGCTGTACAGGGGGCCGGGGAGACCCAGTACTTC.

About this clone: The junction and the germline gene differ at one end; a read error may be behind it. The rearrangement joins TRBV7-9 to TRBJ2-1; 13 bases align to TRBD2. The CDR3 sequence is 16 residues long. The germline V gene encodes CDR1 SEHNR and CDR2 FQNEAQ (reference sequence). The DNA of the CDR3 is TGTTCCAGCAGCTCGAGACTAGCGGGGGGCTACAATGAGCAGTTCTTC. Its protein product is CSSSSRLAGGYNEQFF.

This clone was detected only once. This rearrangement joins TRBV25-1 to TRBJ2-3; TRBD2 matches at 7 bases. Germline V CDR1 and CDR2: MGHDK, SYGVNS. The CDR3 is 15 residues long. V shed 4 bases and J 1 base; nucleotides not matched to a gene: 5. Here the CDR3 reads CASSGASGRTDTQYF. CDR3 sequence (DNA): TGTGCCAGCAGTGGGGCTAGCGGACGCACAGATACGCAGTATTTT.

This clone has only a few counts. The genes are TRBV25-1 and TRBJ2-1, with D perhaps matching TRBD1 (5 bases). The CDR3 is made up of 13 amino acids. The ends were cut back, 8 bases at V and 6 bases at J, with 14 bases in the middle. Per the germline V gene, CDR1 is MGHDK and CDR2 is SYGVNS. The CDR3 nucleotides are TGTGCCAGCCTCGCAGGGAATTTCAATGAGCAGTTCTTC. Translating it yields CASLAGNFNEQFF.

The V call is TRBV30, the J call TRBJ2-5; perhaps TRBD1 as D (6 bases). The germline CDR1 and CDR2 sequences are GTSNPN and SVGIG (reference sequence). The length of the CDR3 is 14 residues. V shed 1 base and J shed 5 bases, with 14 bases lying between them. CDR3 DNA sequence: TGTGCCTGGAGTGGAGGGAACAGGGCCGAGACCCAGTACTTC. This translates into CAWSGGNRAETQYF.

The chain employs TRBV9 and TRBJ2-3; TRBD2 matches 10 bases. With V trimmed by 2 bases and J by 6 bases, 9 bases remained unmatched. This CDR3 spans 16 amino acids. Germline V gene sequence: CDR1 SGDLS, CDR2 YYNGEE. The CDR3 protein is CASSVGGLATADTQYF. CDR3 DNA sequence: TGTGCCAGCAGCGTTGGGGGACTAGCGACGGCGGATACGCAGTATTTT.